This T cell receptor (beta chain) is drawn from a study of persistence of HIV-infected CD4 T cells. Turning to the study itself: Median time on suppressive ART was seven to eight years. Multiple blood draws of up to about 180 mL, except a couple of donors with single leukapheresis.

This was the immunoSEQ version 4 assay in survey mode. Profiling relied on immunoSEQ multiplex PCR, and the TCRdb table lists in-frame clones only, not all of them. The sample consists of 35,000 to 55,000 clones, about nine tenths of them appearing once. This nonspecific control used anti-CD3/anti-CD28 bead stimulation of CD4+ T cells. Sorting of responding CD4+ T cells relied on upregulated CD40 ligand together with CD69. Plasma HIV-1 RNA stayed below 50 copies/mL for at least 4 years. Comment on this clone: As yet, its antigen is unknown.

There are 22 residues in the CDR3. The source was CD4+ T cells sorted from PBMCs after approximately 19-hour stimulation, collected from a patient who received antiretroviral therapy. V usage is TRBV21-1 and J usage is TRBJ2-1; the table gives TRBD1 as D, unverified against the DNA. TRBV21-1 is termed a pseudogene. This clonotype originated in an adult woman with HIV who was CMV-seropositive. The DNA of the CDR3 is TGTGCCAGCAGCACCCGTTCACCGGGACAGGGGGCGAAGTTAGAGTCCTACAATGAGCAGTTCTTC. Translating gives CASSTRSPGQGAKLESYNEQFF.